This passage covers 20 T cell receptor beta chains from one sample sequenced in a study of regulatory T cells in long-lasting Graves disease. The TCR beta library used iRepertoire HTBI primers with Arm-PCR amplification of CDR3. TCRdb processed the multiplex PCR reads anew with MiXCR; each CDR3 protein has one entry. The table has 400,000 to 500,000 distinct CDR3 sequences, approximately 23% seen once. The time point: persistent/refractory GD, antithyroid drugs over 5 years with positive TRAb. Construction of the TCR library relied on RNA isolated from PBMCs. This sample comprised peripheral blood mononuclear cells (PBMCs), obtained when the disease was refractory, from a patient treated with antithyroid drugs. The receptor source for this set is a female donor with Graves disease.

This clonotype came up a few times. Just one base apart from a much larger clone, this may be a read error. This chain joins TRBV7-2 and TRBJ2-7; 7 bases are a match to TRBD2. The CDR3 sequence is 15 residues long. Germline loops: CDR1 SGHTA, CDR2 FQGNSA. CDR3 sequence: CGSRRLLAVPDEQYF. The CDR3 DNA follows: TGTGGCAGCAGGAGGTTGCTAGCGGTTCCTGACGAGCAGTACTTC.

This clonotype has at least ten counts. This chain's CDR3 is CASSASGTGGLETQYF. In nucleotides, the CDR3 is TGTGCCAGCAGTGCATCCGGGACAGGGGGCTTGGAGACCCAGTACTTC. The chain recombines TRBV28 with TRBJ2-5; 12 nucleotides match TRBD1. The CDR3 has 16 amino acids. Germline V lookup: CDR1 MDHEN, CDR2 SYDVKM. The junction had 9 bases not matched to a gene; V was cut back by 5 bases and J by 5 bases.

This clonotype was counted only a few times. This chain connects TRBV28 to TRBJ2-1; no firm D call. V was clipped by 6 bases and J by 8 bases, with 17 bases between them. CDR3 length: 14 amino acids. The germline CDR1 and CDR2 sequences are MDHEN and SYDVKM. This CDR3 reads CASRRFWGRDEQFF. In nucleotides, the CDR3 is TGTGCCAGCAGACGATTTTGGGGAAGGGATGAGCAGTTCTTC.

The genes are TRBV27 and TRBJ1-1; D gene unclear. V dropped 7 bases and J dropped 8 bases, with 17 bases sitting between them. The germline gives CDR1 MNHEY, CDR2 SMNVEV (reference sequence). The CDR3 is made up of 13 amino acids. CDR3 in DNA: TGTGCCAGCAACCCGTTAAAGGTTCAGGAAGCTTTCTTT. It yields the protein CASNPLKVQEAFF.

V is TRBV6-2 or TRBV6-3 and J is TRBJ2-7; D is tentatively TRBD1 or TRBD2 (5 bases each). The CDR3 runs to 16 residues. Per germline, CDR1 MNHEY and CDR2 SVGEGT. V was pared by 7 bases and J by 0 bases, with 19 bases between. The CDR3 DNA is TGTGCCAGCAAATCCCCCGGGACGGAATACTCCTACGAGCAGTACTTC. Amino acid sequence: CASKSPGTEYSYEQYF.

The chain carries TRBV29-1 and TRBJ2-3; 7 positions match TRBD1. Germline V CDR1 and CDR2: SQVTM, ANQGSEA. This CDR3 comprises 14 residues. V shed 1 base, J shed 1 base, and the junction held 2 bases outside the gene matches. CDR3 nucleotides: TGCAGCGTTGAAGTGCAGGGGGGCACAGATACGCAGTATTTT. Translated: CSVEVQGGTDTQYF.

A word on this clonotype: A read error is possible here, since a much larger clone lies one base away. V gene TRBV2 combines with J gene TRBJ2-7; the match to TRBD1 covers 7 bases. In germline, CDR1 is SNHLY, CDR2 FYNNEI. The CDR3 consists of 15 residues. Trimming removed 4 bases from V and 1 base from J; junction bases left unmatched: 7. The CDR3, as DNA: TGTGCCAGCAGTGTTCAACTGACAGGGTCCTACGAGCAGTACTTC. Encoded protein: CASSVQLTGSYEQYF.

This clonotype was observed a handful of times. CDR3 loop: CASSSGQQTSTKQYF. As DNA, the CDR3 is TGCGCCAGCAGCTCCGGACAGCAAACTTCTACGAAGCAGTACTTC. V usage is TRBV5-1 and J usage is TRBJ2-7, with a weak D call TRBD1 (6 bases). Looked up from germline, CDR1 is SGHRS and CDR2 is YFSETQ. CDR3 length: 15 amino acids. Trimming took off 3 bases at V and 8 bases at J, with 21 bases between the two ends.

This clonotype came up a few times. In nucleotides, the CDR3 is TGTGCCAGCAGCTTAGCCCTTACTAGCGGGGCCTACGAGCAGTACTTC. This translates into CASSLALTSGAYEQYF. The chain employs TRBV7-2 and TRBJ2-7; the match to TRBD2 covers 10 bases. With V trimmed by 0 bases and J by 2 bases, 4 bases remained unmatched. CDR1 is SGHTA and CDR2 is FQGNSA in the germline V gene. The CDR3 is made up of 16 amino acids.

This clonotype was counted ten times or more. V usage is TRBV12-3 or TRBV12-4 and J usage is TRBJ1-4; 9 nucleotides line up with TRBD1. V gave up 6 bases and J gave up 8 bases; unmatched junction bases: 7. The CDR3 runs to 14 residues. The CDR3: CASRSTGGREKLFF. In DNA form, the CDR3 reads TGTGCCAGCAGATCTACAGGGGGCAGGGAAAAACTGTTTTTT.

Concerning this clonotype itself: A much larger clone differs from this one at a single base, so this may be a read error. The chain is built from TRBV7-2 and TRBJ1-2, with 7 bases matching TRBD1. V lost 2 bases to trimming and J lost 6 bases; unmatched junction nucleotides: 3. The CDR3 consists of 13 residues. Germline CDR1 is SGHTA and CDR2 is FQGNSA. The CDR3: CASSLPGGNGYTF. The CDR3 DNA sequence: TGTGCCAGCAGCTTACCAGGGGGGAATGGCTACACCTTC. Together with reference TRBV7-2 and TRBJ1-2, the CDR3 gives the full variable domain: GAGVSQSPSNKVTEKGKDVELRCDPISGHTALYWYRQSLGQGLEFLIYFQGNSAPDKSGLPSDRFSAERTGGSVSTLTIQRTQQEDSAVYLCASSLPGGNGYTFGSGTRLTVV.

For the CDR3, the DNA is TGTGCCAGCAGCCTCGGGACAGTCGGAGAAGCTTTCTTT. Translated: CASSLGTVGEAFF. The chain is built from TRBV7-9 and TRBJ1-1; 7 nucleotides align to TRBD1. The trim removed 5 bases at V and 8 bases at J, leaving 8 bases unmatched. The length of the CDR3 is 13 residues. Germline-derived CDR1 and CDR2 are SEHNR and FQNEAQ (reference sequence). The full variable domain, with the rest looked up from reference TRBV7-9 and TRBJ1-1, is DTGVSQNPRHKITKRGQNVTFRCDPISEHNRLYWYRQTLGQGPEFLTYFQNEAQLEKSRLLSDRFSAERPKGSFSTLEIQRTEQGDSAMYLCASSLGTVGEAFFGQGTRLTVV.

This clonotype was found many times. The chain employs TRBV27 and TRBJ1-5; possibly TRBD1 for D (5 bases). Germline lookup yields CDR1 MNHEY and CDR2 SMNVEV (reference sequence). The CDR3 spans 15 residues. Trimming took 5 bases from V and 0 from J, leaving 11 bases between them. The CDR3 region has the DNA TGTGCCAGCAGTCCCCAGGGTTATAGCAATCAGCCCCAGCATTTT. This encodes CASSPQGYSNQPQHF.

In its sample, this clonotype was seen many times. J is TRBJ2-5 and V is TRBV7-2; D may be TRBD2 (6 bases). The CDR3 is made up of 13 amino acids. The V end was cut by 5 bases, the J end by 3 bases, with 10 bases between. The germline gives CDR1 SGHTA, CDR2 FQGNSA. In DNA, the CDR3 is TGTGCCAGCAGCCGGGGACTCGAAGAGACCCAGTACTTC. This codes for CASSRGLEETQYF.

V gene TRBV5-5 combines with J gene TRBJ1-5, with D maybe TRBD1 (6 bases). Germline V gives CDR1 SGHKS, CDR2 YYEKEE (reference sequence). Trimming cost V 0 bases and J 7 bases, with 14 bases left between them. This CDR3 comprises 15 residues. The CDR3, as DNA: TGTGCCAGCAGCTTGGAAGGCGGGGGGCAGCAGCCCCAGCATTTT. Translating it yields CASSLEGGGQQPQHF.

This clonotype was found many times. The rearrangement joins TRBV7-8 to TRBJ1-1; TRBD1 might be the D (5 bases). The CDR3 totals 17 residues. The V end lost 5 bases, the J end lost 7 bases, and 26 bases lay between the germline ends. Germline CDR1 reads SGHVS; CDR2 reads FQNEAQ. For the CDR3, the DNA is TGTGCCAGCAGCACCCGAACCGGGACGGACTTGATACGTGAAGCTTTCTTT. Residues: CASSTRTGTDLIREAFF. The variable domain in full, completed from reference TRBV7-8 and TRBJ1-1, reads GAGVSQSPRYKVAKRGQDVALRCDPISGHVSLFWYQQALGQGPEFLTYFQNEAQLDKSGLPSDRFFAERPEGSVSTLKIQRTQQEDSAVYLCASSTRTGTDLIREAFFGQGTRLTVV.

This clonotype was found many times. The rearrangement links TRBV6-5 to TRBJ1-2, with no clear D. V lost 3 bases to trimming and J lost 2 bases, with 10 bases between them. This CDR3 has 14 amino acids. CDR1 and CDR2 (germline): MNHEY, SVGAGI. The DNA for the CDR3 is TGTGCCAGCAGTTATCTGGGCGGCAACTATGGCTACACCTTC. It is translated as CASSYLGGNYGYTF.

As to this clonotype: A much bigger clone sits one base away, suggesting this may be a read error. This is likely a read error, given that the CDR3 carries no conserved phenylalanine or tryptophan at its end. V is TRBV6-1 and J is TRBJ2-5; tentatively, D is TRBD1 (6 bases). V was cut by 7 bases and J by 4 bases, with 19 bases left in between. This CDR3 has 15 residues. Per the germline V gene, CDR1 is MNHNS and CDR2 is SASEGT. Here the CDR3 reads CASTPNRAGRETQYL. CDR3 in DNA: TGTGCCAGCACACCTAACAGGGCCGGGCGAGAGACCCAGTACCTC.

This clonotype has just a few counts. The chain links TRBV13 to TRBJ2-7, with unresolved D. CDR3 size: 15 residues. CDR1 PRHDT and CDR2 FYEKMQ come from the germline V gene (reference sequence). V lost 0 bases and J lost 0, with 9 bases in between. CDR3 coding DNA: TGTGCCAGCAGCTTAGGCCGAACAGCCTCCTACGAGCAGTACTTC. Translation gives CASSLGRTASYEQYF.

In this sample, this clonotype turned up a few times. The chain is built from TRBV7-9 and TRBJ1-2; D may be TRBD1 (6 bases). The germline CDR1 and CDR2 sequences are SEHNR and FQNEAQ (reference sequence). This CDR3 is built from 12 residues. Trimming removed 6 bases from V and 7 bases from J, with 12 bases in between. DNA for the CDR3: TGTGCCAGCAGGGACAGCCTTATTGGCTACACCTTC. This gives the protein CASRDSLIGYTF.